This TCR beta chain was observed in a study of T cells in Graves' hyperthyroidism and ophthalmopathy. This clonotype was seen a handful of times. Amplification of TCR beta CDR3 regions used RNA as the template. First-round RT-PCR of the TCR CDR3 relied on the HTBI primer set. From the multiplex PCR reads, TCRdb called clonotypes with MiXCR, one entry per CDR3 protein. Counted here are around 570,000 distinct CDR3 sequences, about 20% occurring once; the ten biggest clones make up about 50%. CDR1 is MNHNS, CDR2 SASEGT, per germline. CDR3 length: 14 amino acids. V lost 3 bases, J lost 4 bases, and 9 bases lay in between.

The TCR comes from a man aged 35-49 years with Graves' ophthalmopathy. This chain connects TRBV6-1 to TRBJ1-4; no clear D gene. Specimen: blood. CDR3 protein: CASSDERYNEKLFF. CDR3 sequence (DNA): TGTGCCAGCAGTGACGAAAGATATAATGAAAAACTGTTTTTT.